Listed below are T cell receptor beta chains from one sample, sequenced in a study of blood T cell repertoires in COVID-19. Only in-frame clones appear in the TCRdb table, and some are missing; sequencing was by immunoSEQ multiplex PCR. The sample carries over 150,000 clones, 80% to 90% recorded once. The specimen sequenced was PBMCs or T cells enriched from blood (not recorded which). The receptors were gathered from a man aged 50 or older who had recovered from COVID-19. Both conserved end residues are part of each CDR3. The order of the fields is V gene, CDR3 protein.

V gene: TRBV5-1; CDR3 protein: CASSRRQGAGEQYF
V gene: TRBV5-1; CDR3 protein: CASSFTRGEETQYF
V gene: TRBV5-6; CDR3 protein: CASSKDRGPGNTIYF
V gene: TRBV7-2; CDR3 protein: CASSSGEGEKLFF
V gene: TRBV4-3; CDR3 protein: CASSQGTGVDEQYF
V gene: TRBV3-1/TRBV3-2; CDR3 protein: CASSQDRTGSNQPQHF
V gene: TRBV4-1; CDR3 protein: CASSTGRAGTEAFF
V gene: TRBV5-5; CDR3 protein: CASSLLVGQMNTEAFF
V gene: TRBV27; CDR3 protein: CASSLSWEGTEAFF
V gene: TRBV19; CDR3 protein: CASSSTTGRNTIYF
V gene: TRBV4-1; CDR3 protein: CASSRTRQGNTEAFF
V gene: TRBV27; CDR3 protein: CASSLSRQGGYEQYF
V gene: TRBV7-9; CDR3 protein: CASSIRQGPGNTIYF
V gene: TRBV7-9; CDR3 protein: CASSPRTGGFEQYF
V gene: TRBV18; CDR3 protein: CASSNITGGVTEAFF
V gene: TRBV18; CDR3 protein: CASSPSTGMDPQHF
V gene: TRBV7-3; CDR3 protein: CASSFAPGIAYEQYF
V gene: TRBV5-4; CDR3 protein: CASSLDGNSYNEQFF
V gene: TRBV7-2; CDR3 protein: CASSPGRGRYNEQFF
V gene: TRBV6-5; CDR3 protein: CASSYGDRNTGELFF
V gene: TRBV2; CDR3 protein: CASSVERRNSPLHF
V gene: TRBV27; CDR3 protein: CASSDFGLAKNIQYF
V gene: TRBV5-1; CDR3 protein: CASSQISGTGYNEQFF
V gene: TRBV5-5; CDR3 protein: CASTPTGGRGYTF
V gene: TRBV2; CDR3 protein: CASSSNTEAFF
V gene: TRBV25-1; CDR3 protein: CASSEEFHYGYTF
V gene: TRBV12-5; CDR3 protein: CASGLVLGVEDTEAFF
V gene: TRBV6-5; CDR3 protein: CASSKTGGTEAFF
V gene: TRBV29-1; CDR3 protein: CSVAPQGTPYNEQFF
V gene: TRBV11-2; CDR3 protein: CASSLVGRASNEKLFF
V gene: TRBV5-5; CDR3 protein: CASSFGDNYGYTF
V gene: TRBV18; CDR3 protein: CVSSLGQGGQPQHF
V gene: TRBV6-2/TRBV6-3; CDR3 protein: CASSQTGVYTDTQYF
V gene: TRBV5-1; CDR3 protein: CASSFTGGRETQYF
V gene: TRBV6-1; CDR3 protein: CASSESNRDRAKNIQYF
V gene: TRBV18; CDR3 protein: CASSPGQGHGYTF
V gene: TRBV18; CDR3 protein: CASSEKQGYNSPLHF
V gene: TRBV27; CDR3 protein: CASSSGQGAVDEQFF
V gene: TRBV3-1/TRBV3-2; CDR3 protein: CASSRGTPGTNGYTF
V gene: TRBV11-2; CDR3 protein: CASSFFSGTSGGGANVLTF
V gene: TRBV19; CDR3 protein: CASIPVGSGINHNTGELFF
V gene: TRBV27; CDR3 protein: CASSSSSGGVTQYF
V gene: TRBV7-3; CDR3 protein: CASSFAPGYTF
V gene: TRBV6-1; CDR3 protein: CASSEDRVDYGYTF
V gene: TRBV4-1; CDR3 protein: CASSQVQAGVTDTQYF
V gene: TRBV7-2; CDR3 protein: CASSLAGFNEKLFF
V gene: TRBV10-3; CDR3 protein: CAISQGAESNQPQHF
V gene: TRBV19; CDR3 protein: CASSIGRGGTEAFF
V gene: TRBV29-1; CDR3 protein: CSVRLSQGPQHF
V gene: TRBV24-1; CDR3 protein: CATCPMWFVAGGYTF